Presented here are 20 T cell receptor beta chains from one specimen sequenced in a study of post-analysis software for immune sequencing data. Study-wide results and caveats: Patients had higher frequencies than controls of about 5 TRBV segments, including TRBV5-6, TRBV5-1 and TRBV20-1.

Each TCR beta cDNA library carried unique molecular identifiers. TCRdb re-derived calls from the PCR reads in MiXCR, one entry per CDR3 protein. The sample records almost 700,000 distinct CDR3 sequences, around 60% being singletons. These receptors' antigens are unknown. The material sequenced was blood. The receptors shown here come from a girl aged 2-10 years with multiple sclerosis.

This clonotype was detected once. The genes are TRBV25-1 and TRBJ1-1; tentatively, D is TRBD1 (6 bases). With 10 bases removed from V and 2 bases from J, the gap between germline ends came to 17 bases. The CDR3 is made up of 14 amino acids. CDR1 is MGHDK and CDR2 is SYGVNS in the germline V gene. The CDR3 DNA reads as TGTGCCACGCAGCCGGGACACATTAACACTGAAGCTTTCTTT. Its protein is CATQPGHINTEAFF.

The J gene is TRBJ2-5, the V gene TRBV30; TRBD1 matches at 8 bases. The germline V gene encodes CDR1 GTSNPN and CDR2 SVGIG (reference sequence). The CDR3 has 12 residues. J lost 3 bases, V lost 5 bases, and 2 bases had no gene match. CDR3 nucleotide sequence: TGTGCCTGGCAGGGGGCAGAAGAGACCCAGTACTTC. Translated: CAWQGAEETQYF.

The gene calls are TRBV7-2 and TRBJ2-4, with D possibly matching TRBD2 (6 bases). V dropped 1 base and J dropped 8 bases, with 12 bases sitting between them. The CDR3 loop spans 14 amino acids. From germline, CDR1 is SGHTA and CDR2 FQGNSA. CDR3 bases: TGTGCCAGCAGCTTAGAGGCGCGGGGCTACATTCAGTACTTC. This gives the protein CASSLEARGYIQYF.

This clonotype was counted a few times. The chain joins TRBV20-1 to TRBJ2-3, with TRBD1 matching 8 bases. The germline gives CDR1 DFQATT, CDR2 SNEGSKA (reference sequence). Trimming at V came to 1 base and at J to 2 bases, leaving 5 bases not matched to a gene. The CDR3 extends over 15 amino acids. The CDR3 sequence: CSARVYRGNTDTQYF. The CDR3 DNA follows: TGCAGTGCTAGAGTGTACAGGGGGAACACAGATACGCAGTATTTT.

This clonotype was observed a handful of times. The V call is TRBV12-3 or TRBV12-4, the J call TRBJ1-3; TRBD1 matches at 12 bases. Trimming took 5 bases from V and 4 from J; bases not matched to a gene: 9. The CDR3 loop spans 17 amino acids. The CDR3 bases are TGTGCCAGCAGTGCCCGGGACAGGGGGCTGAGCGGAAACACCATATATTTT. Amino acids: CASSARDRGLSGNTIYF.

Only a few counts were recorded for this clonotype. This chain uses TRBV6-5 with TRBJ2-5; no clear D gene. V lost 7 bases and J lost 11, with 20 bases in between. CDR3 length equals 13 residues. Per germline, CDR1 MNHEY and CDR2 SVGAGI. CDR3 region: CASKALVGISQYF. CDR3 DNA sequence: TGTGCCAGCAAGGCCCTAGTGGGGATCTCACAGTACTTC.

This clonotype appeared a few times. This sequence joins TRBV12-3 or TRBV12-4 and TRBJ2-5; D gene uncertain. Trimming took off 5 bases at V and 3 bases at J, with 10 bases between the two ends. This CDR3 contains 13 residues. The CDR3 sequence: CASSQGREETQYF. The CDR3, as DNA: TGTGCCAGCAGTCAAGGACGGGAAGAGACCCAGTACTTC.

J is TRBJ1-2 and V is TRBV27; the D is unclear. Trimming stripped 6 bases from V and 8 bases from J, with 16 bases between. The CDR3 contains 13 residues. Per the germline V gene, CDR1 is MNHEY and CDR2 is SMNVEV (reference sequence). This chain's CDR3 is CASRPTPVQGYTF. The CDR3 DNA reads TGTGCCAGCAGACCTACCCCCGTTCAAGGCTACACCTTC.

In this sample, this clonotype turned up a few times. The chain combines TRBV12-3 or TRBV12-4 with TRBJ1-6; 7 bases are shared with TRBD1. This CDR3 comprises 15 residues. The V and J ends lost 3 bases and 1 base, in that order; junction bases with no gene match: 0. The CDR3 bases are TGTGCCAGCAGTTTGACAGGGTCCTATAATTCACCCCTCCACTTT. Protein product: CASSLTGSYNSPLHF.

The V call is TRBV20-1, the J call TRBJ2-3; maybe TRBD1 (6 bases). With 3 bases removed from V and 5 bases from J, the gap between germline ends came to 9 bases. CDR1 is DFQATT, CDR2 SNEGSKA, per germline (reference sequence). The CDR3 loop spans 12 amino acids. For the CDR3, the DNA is TGCAGTGCTAGCGTAGGGGGAGATACGCAGTATTTT. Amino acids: CSASVGGDTQYF.

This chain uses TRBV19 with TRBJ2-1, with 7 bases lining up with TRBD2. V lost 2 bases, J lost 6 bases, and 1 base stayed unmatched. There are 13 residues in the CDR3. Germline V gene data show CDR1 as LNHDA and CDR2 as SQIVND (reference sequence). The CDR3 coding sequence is TGTGCCAGTAGTATAACTAGCGCCAATGAGCAGTTCTTC. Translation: CASSITSANEQFF.

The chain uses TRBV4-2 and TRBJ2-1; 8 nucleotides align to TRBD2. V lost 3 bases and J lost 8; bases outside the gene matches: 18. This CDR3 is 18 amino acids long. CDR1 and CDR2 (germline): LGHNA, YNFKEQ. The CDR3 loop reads CASSHNSGGAAFPDEQFF. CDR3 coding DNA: TGTGCCAGCAGCCACAACTCGGGGGGGGCCGCCTTTCCTGATGAGCAGTTCTTC.

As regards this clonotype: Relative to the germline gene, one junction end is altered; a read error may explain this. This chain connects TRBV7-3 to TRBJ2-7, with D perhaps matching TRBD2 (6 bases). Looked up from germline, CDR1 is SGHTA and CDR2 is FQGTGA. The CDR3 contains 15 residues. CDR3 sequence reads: CVSSIVGGSSYEQYF. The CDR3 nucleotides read TGTGTCAGCAGCATCGTGGGAGGCAGCTCCTACGAGCAGTACTTC.

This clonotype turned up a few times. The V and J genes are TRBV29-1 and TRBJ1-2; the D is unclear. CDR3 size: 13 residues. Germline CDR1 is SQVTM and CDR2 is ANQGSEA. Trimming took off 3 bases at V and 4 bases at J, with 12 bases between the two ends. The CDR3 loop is CSVEGTGPYGYTF. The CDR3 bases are TGCAGCGTTGAGGGTACGGGCCCCTATGGCTACACCTTC.

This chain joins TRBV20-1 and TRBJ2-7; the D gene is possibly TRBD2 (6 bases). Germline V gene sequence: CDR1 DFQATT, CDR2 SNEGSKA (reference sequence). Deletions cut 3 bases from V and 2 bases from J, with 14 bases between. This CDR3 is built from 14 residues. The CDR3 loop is CSARRQGGAYEQYF. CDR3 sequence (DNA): TGCAGTGCTAGGAGGCAGGGAGGCGCCTACGAGCAGTACTTC.

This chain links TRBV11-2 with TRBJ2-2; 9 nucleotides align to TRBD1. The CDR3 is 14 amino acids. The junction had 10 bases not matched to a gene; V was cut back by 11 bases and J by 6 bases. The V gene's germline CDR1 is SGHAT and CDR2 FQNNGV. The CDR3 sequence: CAGKGQGNAGELFF. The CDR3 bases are TGTGCCGGCAAGGGACAGGGTAACGCCGGGGAGCTGTTTTTT.

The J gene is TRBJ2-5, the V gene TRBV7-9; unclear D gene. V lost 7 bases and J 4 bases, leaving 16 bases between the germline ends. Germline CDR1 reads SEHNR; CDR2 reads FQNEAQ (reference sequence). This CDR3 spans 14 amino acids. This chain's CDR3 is CASILPSPVETQYF. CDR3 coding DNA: TGTGCCAGCATCCTTCCCTCCCCCGTAGAGACCCAGTACTTC.

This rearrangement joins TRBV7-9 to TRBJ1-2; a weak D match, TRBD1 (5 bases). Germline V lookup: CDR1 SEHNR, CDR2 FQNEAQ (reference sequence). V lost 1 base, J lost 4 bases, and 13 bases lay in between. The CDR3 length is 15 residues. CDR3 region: CASSLVRDPGYGYTF. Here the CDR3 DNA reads TGTGCCAGCAGCTTAGTGCGGGACCCCGGCTATGGCTACACCTTC.

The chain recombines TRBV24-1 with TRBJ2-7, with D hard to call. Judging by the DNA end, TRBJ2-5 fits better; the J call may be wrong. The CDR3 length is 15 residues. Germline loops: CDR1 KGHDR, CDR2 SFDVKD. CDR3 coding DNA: TGTGCCACCAGAAAACGACTGGGCCAAGGGGAGACCCAGTACTTC. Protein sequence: CATRKRLGQGETQYF.

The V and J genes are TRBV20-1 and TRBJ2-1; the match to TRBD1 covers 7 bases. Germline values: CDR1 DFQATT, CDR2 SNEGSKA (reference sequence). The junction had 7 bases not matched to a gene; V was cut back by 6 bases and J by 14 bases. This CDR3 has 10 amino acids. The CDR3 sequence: CSATTGEEFF. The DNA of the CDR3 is TGCAGTGCAACAACAGGGGAAGAGTTCTTC.